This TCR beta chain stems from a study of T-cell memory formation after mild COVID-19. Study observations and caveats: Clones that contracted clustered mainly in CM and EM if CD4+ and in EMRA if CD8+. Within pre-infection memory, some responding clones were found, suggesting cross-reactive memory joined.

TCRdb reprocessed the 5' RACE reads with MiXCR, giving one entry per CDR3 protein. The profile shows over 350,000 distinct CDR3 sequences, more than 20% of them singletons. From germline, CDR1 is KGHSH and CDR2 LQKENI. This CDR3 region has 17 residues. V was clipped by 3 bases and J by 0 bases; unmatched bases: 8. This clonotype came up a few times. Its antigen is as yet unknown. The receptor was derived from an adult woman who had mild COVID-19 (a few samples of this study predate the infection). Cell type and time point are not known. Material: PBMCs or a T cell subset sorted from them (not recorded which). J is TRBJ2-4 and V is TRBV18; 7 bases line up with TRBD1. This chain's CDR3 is CASSPSGQTLAKNIQYF. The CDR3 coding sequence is TGTGCCAGCTCACCTTCGGGACAGACCTTAGCCAAAAACATTCAGTACTTC. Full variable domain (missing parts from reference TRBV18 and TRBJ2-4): NAGVMQNPRHLVRRRGQEARLRCSPMKGHSHVYWYRQLPEEGLKFMVYLQKENIIDESGMPKERFSAEFPKEGPSILRIQQVVRGDSAAYFCASSPSGQTLAKNIQYFGAGTRLSVL.